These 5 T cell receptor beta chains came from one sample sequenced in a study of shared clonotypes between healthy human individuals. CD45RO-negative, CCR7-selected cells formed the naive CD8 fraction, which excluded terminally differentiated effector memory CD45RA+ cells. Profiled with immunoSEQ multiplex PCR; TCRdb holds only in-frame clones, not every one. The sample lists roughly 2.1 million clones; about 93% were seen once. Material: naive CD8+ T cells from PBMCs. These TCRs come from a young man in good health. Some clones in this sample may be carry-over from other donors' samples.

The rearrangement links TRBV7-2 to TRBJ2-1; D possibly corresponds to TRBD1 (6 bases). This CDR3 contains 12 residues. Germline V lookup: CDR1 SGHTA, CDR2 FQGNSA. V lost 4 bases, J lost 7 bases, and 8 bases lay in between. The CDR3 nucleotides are TGTGCCAGCAGCTATACAGGGAATGAGCAGTTCTTC. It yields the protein CASSYTGNEQFF.

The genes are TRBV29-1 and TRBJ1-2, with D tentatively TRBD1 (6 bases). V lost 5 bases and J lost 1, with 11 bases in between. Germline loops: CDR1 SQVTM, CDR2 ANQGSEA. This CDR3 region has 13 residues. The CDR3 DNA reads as TGCAGCGTTCCCCGGGACATTAACTATGGCTACACCTTC. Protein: CSVPRDINYGYTF. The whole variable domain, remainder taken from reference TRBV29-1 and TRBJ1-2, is SAVISQKPSRDICQRGTSLTIQCQVDSQVTMMFWYRQQPGQSLTLIATANQGSEATYESGFVIDKFPISRPNLTFSTLTVSNMSPEDSSIYLCSVPRDINYGYTFGSGTRLTVV.

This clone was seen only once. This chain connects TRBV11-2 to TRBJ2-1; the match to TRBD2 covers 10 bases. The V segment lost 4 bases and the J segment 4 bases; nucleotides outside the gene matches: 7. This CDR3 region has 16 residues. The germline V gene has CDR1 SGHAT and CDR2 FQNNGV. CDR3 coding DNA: TGTGCCAGCAGCTCTCAGGGACTAGCGCAATACAATGAGCAGTTCTTC. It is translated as CASSSQGLAQYNEQFF.

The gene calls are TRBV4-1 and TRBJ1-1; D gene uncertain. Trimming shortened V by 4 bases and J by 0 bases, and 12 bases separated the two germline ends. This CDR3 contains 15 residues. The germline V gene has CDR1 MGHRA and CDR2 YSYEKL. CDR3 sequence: CASSPGVGLNTEAFF. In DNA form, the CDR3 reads TGCGCCAGCAGCCCCGGTGTGGGTTTGAACACTGAAGCTTTCTTT.

The CDR3 spells CASSWTESSYNEQFF. As DNA, the CDR3 is TGTGCCAGCAGCTGGACAGAAAGCTCCTACAATGAGCAGTTCTTC. The genes are TRBV2 and TRBJ2-1; perhaps TRBD1 as D (6 bases). V lost 6 bases to trimming and J lost 0 bases, with 12 bases between them. CDR1 and CDR2 (germline): SNHLY, FYNNEI. CDR3 length: 15 residues.